The text below deals with one TCR beta chain. An absence of ophthalmopathy progression within 18 months meant stable Graves' hyperthyroidism. Diagnoses were made from clinical symptoms, serum measures (thyroxine and TRAb), thyroid ultrasound and orbital computed tomography. The sample belongs to a study of T cells in Graves' hyperthyroidism and ophthalmopathy. Across the whole study: Peripheral blood was drawn at first diagnosis, prior to all treatment.

Amplification yielded TCR beta CDR3 regions, with RNA transcripts as the source. The TCR CDR3 was amplified in a first-round RT-PCR using the HTBI primer set. Using its own MiXCR run on the multiplex PCR reads, TCRdb lists one record per CDR3 protein. The repertoire includes fewer than 700,000 distinct CDR3 sequences, roughly 16% of them detected once, and 3% to 4.5% sits in the top ten. The CDR3 length is 19 residues. The germline gives CDR1 LNHNV, CDR2 YYDKDF (reference sequence). Deletions cut 0 bases from V and 4 bases from J, with 24 bases between. Sequenced input: blood. The receptor comes from a woman aged 25 to 45 with Graves' hyperthyroidism. This chain joins TRBV15 and TRBJ1-2; possible D gene TRBD1, 5 bases. The CDR3 sequence: CATSRDLPSTAALGYGYTF. The CDR3, as DNA: TGTGCCACCAGCAGAGATCTTCCTTCGACAGCCGCCTTAGGCTATGGCTACACCTTC.